The rows below give T cell receptor beta chains drawn from one sample of a study of identical twins. TCRdb independently ran MiXCR on the 5' RACE reads; one entry per CDR3 protein. The data show some 710,000 distinct CDR3 sequences, around 6% seen once. Sequencing used naive T cells sorted from blood. The origin of the receptors is a man aged 18 to 29 in good health. The CDR3 runs from the conserved cysteine through the conserved F or W. The D gene is left open where the match is weak. Size is omitted from some rows. Given values are once, few, many or a class for expanded clones.

J: TRBJ1-4; V: TRBV5-5; D: TRBD1; size: NA; DNA: TGTGCCAGCAGCTACAGACAGGGTGCAGAAAAACTGTTTTTT; CDR3: CASSYRQGAEKLFF
J: TRBJ1-1; V: TRBV18; D: NA; size: many; DNA: TGTGCCAGCTCACCTCTGGACGGCGTGAACACTGAAGCTTTCTTT; CDR3: CASSPLDGVNTEAFF
J: TRBJ1-1; V: TRBV6-1; D: NA; size: many; DNA: TGTGCCAGCAGGACCCTTACAGGGATGATCACCAACACTGAAGCTTTCTTT; CDR3: CASRTLTGMITNTEAFF
J: TRBJ2-1; V: TRBV9; D: NA; size: few; DNA: TGTGCCAGCAGCGTTGGGGGCGGGTACGGCAATGAGCAGTTCTTC; CDR3: CASSVGGGYGNEQFF
J: TRBJ2-3; V: TRBV5-1; D: TRBD2; size: few; DNA: TGCGCCAGCAGACTCGGACTAGCCGGAGTTTCGAGCACAGATACGCAGTATTTT; CDR3: CASRLGLAGVSSTDTQYF
J: TRBJ2-5; V: TRBV9; D: NA; size: NA; DNA: TGTGCCAGCAGCGTATTGGGCAGGGGTCAAGAGACCCAGTACTTC; CDR3: CASSVLGRGQETQYF
J: TRBJ1-3; V: TRBV21-1; D: NA; size: many; DNA: TGTGCCAGCAGCAGGACTTCCTCTGGAAACACCATATATTTT; CDR3: CASSRTSSGNTIYF
J: TRBJ2-1; V: TRBV4-2; D: NA; size: NA; DNA: TGTGCCAGCAGCCAAGAAGGCCCCCCCTCCCTAGCGTGGTCCTACAATGAGCAGTTCTTC; CDR3: CASSQEGPPSLAWSYNEQFF
J: TRBJ2-7; V: TRBV7-8; D: NA; size: NA; DNA: TGTGCCAGCAGCTTACAACGCGAGCAGTACTTC; CDR3: CASSLQREQYF
J: TRBJ2-7; V: TRBV2; D: NA; size: once; DNA: TGTGCCAGCAGTGATCCCAGGGAGCTTTCCGAGCAGTACTTC; CDR3: CASSDPRELSEQYF
J: TRBJ1-1; V: TRBV20-1; D: NA; size: few; DNA: TGCAGTGCTAGATCAGTTTTAGCTGAAGCTTTCTTT; CDR3: CSARSVLAEAFF
J: TRBJ2-1; V: TRBV20-1; D: TRBD2; size: many; DNA: TGCAGTGCTAGAGACCCGCGGCTAGCGGGAAACTACAATGAGCAGTTCTTC; CDR3: CSARDPRLAGNYNEQFF
J: TRBJ2-3; V: TRBV20-1; D: NA; size: NA; DNA: TGCAGTGCTTACGGGACGAGCACAGATACGCAGTATTTT; CDR3: CSAYGTSTDTQYF
J: TRBJ2-1; V: TRBV12-3/TRBV12-4; D: NA; size: many; DNA: TGTGCCAGCAGTTTCTTCCATGAGCAGTTCTTC; CDR3: CASSFFHEQFF
J: TRBJ2-3; V: TRBV20-1; D: NA; size: NA; DNA: TGCAGTGATAGACCAAGCACAGATACGCAGTATTTT; CDR3: CSDRPSTDTQYF
J: TRBJ2-4; V: TRBV20-1; D: NA; size: many; DNA: TGCAGTGCAGACAGTAAATTAGCCAAAAACATTCAGTACTTC; CDR3: CSADSKLAKNIQYF
J: TRBJ2-1; V: TRBV20-1; D: NA; size: few; DNA: TGCAGTGCTAGTCCCGACCTAAATGAGCAGTTCTTC; CDR3: CSASPDLNEQFF
J: TRBJ1-1; V: TRBV4-2; D: NA; size: few; DNA: TGTGCCAGCAGCCAATACTCAGGGAACACTGAAGCTTTCTTT; CDR3: CASSQYSGNTEAFF
J: TRBJ2-7; V: TRBV6-2/TRBV6-3; D: NA; size: few; DNA: TGTGCCAGCAGTTACTCCGGAGGGCCTCTGGGCGAGCAGTACTTC; CDR3: CASSYSGGPLGEQYF
J: TRBJ2-1; V: TRBV3-1; D: NA; size: NA; DNA: TGTGCCAGCAGCCTCATACGCGGTGAGCAGTTCTTC; CDR3: CASSLIRGEQFF
J: TRBJ1-6; V: TRBV10-3; D: NA; size: NA; DNA: TGTGCCATCAATGACATGAGGGATAACTCACCCCTCCACTTT; CDR3: CAINDMRDNSPLHF
J: TRBJ2-5; V: TRBV7-9; D: NA; size: many; DNA: TGTGCCAGCAGCGAAACAGGTGGAGGGTACCAAGAGACCCAGTACTTC; CDR3: CASSETGGGYQETQYF
J: TRBJ1-6; V: TRBV7-8; D: NA; size: many; DNA: TGTGCCAGCAGCCATAGAACAGGGATGGGTTCACCCCTCCACTTT; CDR3: CASSHRTGMGSPLHF
J: TRBJ2-1; V: TRBV30; D: TRBD1; size: NA; DNA: TGTGCCTGGGGGACAGGGAGCCCCAATGAGCAGTTCTTC; CDR3: CAWGTGSPNEQFF
J: TRBJ2-6; V: TRBV19; D: NA; size: NA; DNA: TGTGCCAGTAGCATTTACTCTGGGGCCAACGTCCTGACTTTC; CDR3: CASSIYSGANVLTF
J: TRBJ2-3; V: TRBV12-3/TRBV12-4; D: NA; size: many; DNA: TGTGCCAGCAGTCCCCCACATTTCGTTGGATACGGGGATACGCAGTATTTT; CDR3: CASSPPHFVGYGDTQYF
J: TRBJ1-6; V: TRBV18; D: NA; size: NA; DNA: TGTGCCAGCTCACCACCCCTCAACCGATCACCCCTCCACTTT; CDR3: CASSPPLNRSPLHF
J: TRBJ1-2; V: TRBV9; D: TRBD1; size: NA; DNA: TGTGCCAGCAGCGGGCCCACTGGGACAGGCAATGGCTACACCTTC; CDR3: CASSGPTGTGNGYTF
J: TRBJ2-3; V: TRBV12-3/TRBV12-4; D: NA; size: many; DNA: TGTGCCAGCAGTTTCGGGTCGAAGGCCACAGATACGCAGTATTTT; CDR3: CASSFGSKATDTQYF
J: TRBJ2-5; V: TRBV6-6; D: NA; size: few; DNA: TGTGCCAGCTTGGGATCCCAAGAGACCCAGTACTTC; CDR3: CASLGSQETQYF
J: TRBJ2-3; V: TRBV27; D: NA; size: many; DNA: TGTGCCAGCGCGCGTAGGATTAGCACAGATACGCAGTATTTT; CDR3: CASARRISTDTQYF
J: TRBJ2-3; V: TRBV20-1; D: NA; size: many; DNA: TGCAGTGCCCGCTGGGCAGGTCCTGAAGATACGCAGTATTTT; CDR3: CSARWAGPEDTQYF
J: TRBJ1-1; V: TRBV5-1; D: NA; size: many; DNA: TGCGCCAGCAGCTTGGAAAGGAGCTTGAACACTGAAGCTTTCTTT; CDR3: CASSLERSLNTEAFF
J: TRBJ1-2; V: TRBV5-1; D: TRBD1; size: many; DNA: TGCGCCAGCAGCTTGCGGGCAGGGGGCGCCGATGGCTACACCTTC; CDR3: CASSLRAGGADGYTF
J: TRBJ2-5; V: TRBV20-1; D: NA; size: many; DNA: TGCAGTGCTAGATCCGGAGGCCCTAAAGAGACCCAGTACTTC; CDR3: CSARSGGPKETQYF
J: TRBJ2-2; V: TRBV7-2; D: TRBD2; size: few; DNA: TGTGCCAGCAGACCACGACTAGCGGCTCGGACCGGGGAGCTGTTTTTT; CDR3: CASRPRLAARTGELFF
J: TRBJ1-4; V: TRBV12-3/TRBV12-4; D: TRBD1; size: many; DNA: TGTGCCAGCAGGGACAGGGGGAGTTTTGAAAAACTGTTTTTT; CDR3: CASRDRGSFEKLFF
J: TRBJ2-3; V: TRBV4-1; D: NA; size: many; DNA: TGCGCCAGCAGCCAAGATGTGGGACGGGTAGATACGCAGTATTTT; CDR3: CASSQDVGRVDTQYF
J: TRBJ2-1; V: TRBV27; D: NA; size: many; DNA: TGTGCCAGCAGTTCCTCCCCCTCCGGGAATGAGCAGTTCTTC; CDR3: CASSSSPSGNEQFF
J: TRBJ2-3; V: TRBV12-3/TRBV12-4; D: NA; size: NA; DNA: TGTGCCAGCAGTTTTGGGGGGCTAGGGACGGATAGCACAGATACGCAGTATTTT; CDR3: CASSFGGLGTDSTDTQYF
J: TRBJ2-1; V: TRBV12-3/TRBV12-4; D: NA; size: many; DNA: TGTGCCAGCAACAGGGGACTAAACAATGAGCAGTTCTTC; CDR3: CASNRGLNNEQFF
J: TRBJ2-1; V: TRBV7-9; D: NA; size: few; DNA: TGTGCCAGCACCTCACCACGGGGTGATGAGCAGTTCTTC; CDR3: CASTSPRGDEQFF
J: TRBJ1-5; V: TRBV3-1; D: NA; size: many; DNA: TGTGCCAGCAGCCAAGAGACGAGACAGCCCCAGCATTTT; CDR3: CASSQETRQPQHF
J: TRBJ2-7; V: TRBV7-2; D: TRBD1; size: NA; DNA: TGTGCCAGCAGCACCCAACAGGGGGGCATTTACGAGCAGTACTTC; CDR3: CASSTQQGGIYEQYF
J: TRBJ1-1; V: TRBV5-6; D: NA; size: many; DNA: TGTGCCAGCAGCCCTCTGGGCAGGCCGAACACTGAAGCTTTCTTT; CDR3: CASSPLGRPNTEAFF
J: TRBJ2-2; V: TRBV7-2; D: NA; size: few; DNA: TGTGCCAGCAGCTTAGGGGTTCGAACCGGGGAGCTGTTTTTT; CDR3: CASSLGVRTGELFF